This T cell receptor (beta chain) originates from a study of persistence of HIV-infected CD4 T cells. The germline V gene has CDR1 SNHLY and CDR2 FYNNEI. The V and J ends lost 6 bases and 3 bases, in that order; junction bases with no gene match: 2. The CDR3 is made up of 15 amino acids. Cells were stimulated with overlapping HIV-1 Gag 15-mer peptides. CD40L-negative CD69-negative CD45RO-high memory CD4+ T cells were sorted as populations depleted of antigen-responding cells. Details on this clone: The antigen is not known.

The libraries were made with immunoSEQ version 4 in survey mode. Repertoires were generated with immunoSEQ multiplex PCR, while TCRdb's copy carries only in-frame clones and drops some. The data contain approximately 65,000 clones, under 80% of them seen just once; the ten biggest clones take up under 2%. The TCR was taken from an adult man with HIV who was CMV-seropositive. The gene calls are TRBV2 and TRBJ2-2; 12 bases fit TRBD1. The source was CD4+ T cells sorted from PBMCs after approximately 19-hour stimulation, collected from a patient who received antiretroviral therapy. CDR3 region: CASRGQGADTGELFF. In nucleotides, the CDR3 is TGTGCCAGCAGGGGACAGGGGGCGGACACCGGGGAGCTGTTTTTT.